The 11 T cell receptor beta chains listed next were all sequenced from one sample in a study of T cell repertoires and HLA-DP antigens. The method was immunoSEQ multiplex PCR; TCRdb's version includes in-frame clones alone and lacks a portion of them. This table has some 110,000 clones, around 92% appearing once. No antigen has been identified for these receptors. Sequencing was performed on CD4+ T cells from PBMCs. These TCRs come from a woman under 30 in good health and CMV-seronegative.

J is TRBJ1-1 and V is TRBV5-1; the D is unclear. Trimming pared 0 bases from V and 1 base from J, leaving 13 bases between. This CDR3 is 16 amino acids long. CDR1 and CDR2 from the germline V gene are SGHRS and YFSETQ. As DNA, the CDR3 is TGCGCCAGCAGCTTGGAACTAAGCGGCAAGAACACTGAAGCTTTCTTT. Translating it yields CASSLELSGKNTEAFF.

The CDR3 nucleotides are TGTGCCAGCAGCGTCGGGACAGGGGGTTTGCGGAATCAGCCCCAGCATTTT. Translating gives CASSVGTGGLRNQPQHF. This sequence joins TRBV5-5 and TRBJ1-5, with TRBD1 matching over 11 bases. Losses at the gene ends were 4 bases for V and 4 bases for J; bases not matched to a gene: 10. From germline, CDR1 is SGHKS and CDR2 YYEKEE (reference sequence). The length of the CDR3 is 17 residues.

The chain carries TRBV2 and TRBJ1-5, with D unclear. CDR1 and CDR2 (germline): SNHLY, FYNNEI. V was shortened by 6 bases and J by 7 bases, with 16 bases between the two germline ends. The CDR3 is 14 amino acids. CDR3 in amino acids: CASRQTVPGQPQHF. For the CDR3, the DNA is TGTGCCAGCAGGCAAACAGTCCCCGGGCAGCCCCAGCATTTT.

The genes are TRBV12-5 and TRBJ2-7, with 8 bases lining up with TRBD2. V shed 0 bases, J shed 1 base, and the junction held 5 bases outside the gene matches. The CDR3 is made up of 16 amino acids. The germline CDR1 and CDR2 sequences are LGHNT and FRNRAP. The CDR3 is CASGLVIAGKSYEQYF. The DNA for the CDR3 is TGTGCTAGTGGTTTGGTAATAGCGGGGAAGTCCTACGAGCAGTACTTC. Full variable domain (remainder filled in from reference TRBV12-5 and TRBJ2-7): DARVTQTPRHKVTEMGQEVTMRCQPILGHNTVFWYRQTMMQGLELLAYFRNRAPLDDSGMPKDRFSAEMPDATLATLKIQPSEPRDSAVYFCASGLVIAGKSYEQYFGPGTRLTVT.

The rearrangement joins TRBV6-5 to TRBJ1-3, with D unclear. CDR1 is MNHEY, CDR2 SVGAGI, per germline. The CDR3 runs 15 residues. Trimming left V 2 bases short and J 2 bases short, with 10 bases between. The CDR3 reads CASSYDLTAGNTIYF. The DNA of the CDR3 is TGTGCCAGCAGTTACGATTTGACGGCTGGAAACACCATATATTTT.

This clone has a single count. The chain joins TRBV6-5 to TRBJ1-1; D might be TRBD1 (6 bases). Per germline, CDR1 MNHEY and CDR2 SVGAGI. The CDR3 is 12 amino acids. Trimming cost V 7 bases and J 4 bases, with 10 bases left between them. In nucleotides, the CDR3 is TGTGCCAGCACCGCAGGGGCCACTGAAGCTTTCTTT. It encodes CASTAGATEAFF.

This chain's CDR3 is CASSQGRRTYEQYF. CDR3 DNA: TGTGCCAGCTCGCAGGGACGGAGAACCTACGAGCAGTACTTC. J is TRBJ2-7 and V is TRBV18; D is perhaps TRBD1 or TRBD2 (5 bases each). Trimming removed 6 bases at V and 2 bases at J, with 14 bases between. Germline V gene sequence: CDR1 KGHSH, CDR2 LQKENI. This CDR3 has 14 amino acids.

This clone was counted a single time. The chain recombines TRBV6-5 with TRBJ1-1; TRBD1 matches 7 bases. With V trimmed by 4 bases and J by 6 bases, 8 bases remained unmatched. Germline V gene sequence: CDR1 MNHEY, CDR2 SVGAGI. This CDR3 has 14 residues. Here the CDR3 reads CASSWETGTAEAFF. The CDR3 region has the DNA TGTGCCAGCAGTTGGGAGACAGGGACGGCTGAAGCTTTCTTT.

This rearrangement joins TRBV28 to TRBJ2-7; D perhaps matches TRBD1 (6 bases). Germline CDR1 is MDHEN and CDR2 is SYDVKM. V lost 4 bases and J 1 base, leaving 11 bases between the germline ends. The CDR3 is 14 amino acids. CDR3 bases: TGTGCCAGCAGTTCAAACAGGGTATCCTACGAGCAGTACGTC. It yields the protein CASSSNRVSYEQYV.

The chain links TRBV19 to TRBJ1-2, with D possibly matching TRBD1 (5 bases). V lost 4 bases and J lost 3, with 12 bases in between. The CDR3 length is 14 residues. The germline gives CDR1 LNHDA, CDR2 SQIVND (reference sequence). The CDR3, as DNA: TGTGCCAGTAGTACCCAGACAGAAGACTATGGCTACACCTTC. Protein sequence: CASSTQTEDYGYTF.

About this clone itself: Different DNA sequences within this sample yield the same CDR3. The chain links TRBV30 to TRBJ2-5; D uncertain. Germline values: CDR1 GTSNPN, CDR2 SVGIG (reference sequence). Trimming removed 0 bases at V and 5 bases at J, with 4 bases between. This CDR3 has 11 residues. The CDR3, as DNA: TGTGCCTGGAGTGTCGGTGAGACCCAGTACTTC. Translating it yields CAWSVGETQYF.